A single sample is the source of the 11 T cell receptor beta chains below, sequenced in a study of TIL therapy for anti-PD-1-resistant metastatic lung cancer. Time point described: pre-treatment sample, taken before nivolumab and TIL therapy. Most excised metastases sampled were pleural nodules or supraclavicular lymph nodes. The immunoSEQ assay was v3. Measured with immunoSEQ multiplex PCR; TCRdb has only the in-frame clones, and not every one. The sample yields about 100,000 clones, just over 65% seen once. Source: tumor tissue, taken at baseline. The receptors derive from a person aged 25-79 years with non-small cell lung cancer.

V gene TRBV25-1 combines with J gene TRBJ1-2; weak D call: TRBD1 (5 bases). CDR1 is MGHDK, CDR2 SYGVNS, per germline. The length of the CDR3 is 16 residues. The V and J ends lost 2 bases and 2 bases respectively, with 15 bases between them. The CDR3 nucleotides read TGTGCCAGCAGTGAACCGCACCTGGGGGGGAACTATGGCTACACCTTC. Translation gives CASSEPHLGGNYGYTF.

The V gene is TRBV6-2 or TRBV6-3, the J gene TRBJ1-5; D may be TRBD1 (5 bases). Trimming stripped 2 bases from V and 4 bases from J, with 15 bases between. Germline lookup yields CDR1 MNHEY and CDR2 SVGEGT. The CDR3 sequence is 16 residues long. The CDR3 region has the DNA TGTGCCAGCAGTTACGGGGCCAGGTCCGGGAATCAGCCCCAGCATTTT. Encoded protein: CASSYGARSGNQPQHF.

This clone was counted at least ten times. The chain couples TRBV19 to TRBJ1-5; no definite D call. The CDR3 loop spans 14 amino acids. Germline CDR1 is LNHDA and CDR2 is SQIVND (reference sequence). V was pared by 7 bases and J by 0 bases, with 10 bases between. This CDR3 is CASKVGNSNQPQHF. CDR3 sequence (DNA): TGTGCCAGTAAAGTCGGAAATAGCAATCAGCCCCAGCATTTT.

The rearrangement uses TRBV30 and TRBJ1-6, with no clear D. The CDR3 sequence is 12 residues long. V was trimmed by 4 bases and J by 10 bases, leaving 11 bases between them. Per germline, CDR1 GTSNPN and CDR2 SVGIG (reference sequence). DNA for the CDR3: TGTGCCTGGAATCGTGAGAACTCACCCCTCCACTTT. This translates into CAWNRENSPLHF.

This clone has ten or more counts. The rearrangement joins TRBV7-2 to TRBJ1-2, with TRBD1 as a possible D gene (5 bases). The CDR3 length is 15 residues. Germline assignment: CDR1 SGHTA and CDR2 FQGNSA. With 2 bases removed from V and 10 bases from J, the gap between germline ends came to 20 bases. CDR3 region: CASSLWSGDRGIYTF. In nucleotides, the CDR3 is TGTGCCAGCAGCTTATGGAGCGGTGACAGAGGGATCTACACCTTC.

The chain uses TRBV6-5 and TRBJ1-5; TRBD1 might be the D (6 bases). Germline CDR1 MNHEY, CDR2 SVGAGI. This CDR3 has 15 amino acids. V lost 6 bases to trimming and J lost 0 bases, with 12 bases between them. As DNA, the CDR3 is TGTGCCAGCAGGGCGACAGGTTTTAGCAATCAGCCCCAGCATTTT. It yields the protein CASRATGFSNQPQHF.

This chain connects TRBV18 to TRBJ2-3, with 8 bases that match TRBD2. V lost 2 bases, J lost 4 bases, and 5 bases stayed unmatched. The germline V gene encodes CDR1 KGHSH and CDR2 LQKENI. The CDR3 contains 15 residues. CDR3 nucleotide sequence: TGTGCCAGCTCACCAGTAAGCGGGAGCCCAGATACGCAGTATTTT. Its protein is CASSPVSGSPDTQYF.

The chain recombines TRBV29-1 with TRBJ2-5, with D tentatively TRBD2 (5 bases). Germline-derived CDR1 and CDR2 are SQVTM and ANQGSEA. V was pared by 4 bases and J by 4 bases, with 10 bases between. The CDR3 loop spans 12 amino acids. The DNA of the CDR3 is TGCAGCGTTGGTGAGGCGGGAGAGACCCAGTACTTC. It codes for CSVGEAGETQYF.

This sequence joins TRBV27 and TRBJ2-5; D call uncertain. CDR1 and CDR2 (germline): MNHEY, SMNVEV (reference sequence). V was clipped by 6 bases and J by 0 bases, with 8 bases between them. The CDR3 length is 13 residues. The CDR3 protein is CASRRRDQETQYF. CDR3 nucleotide sequence: TGTGCCAGCAGGAGACGGGACCAAGAGACCCAGTACTTC.

J is TRBJ2-7 and V is TRBV9; D might be TRBD1 or TRBD2, each matching 5 bases. Per germline, CDR1 SGDLS and CDR2 YYNGEE. The CDR3 sequence is 14 residues long. V lost 2 bases, J lost 7 bases, and 16 bases lay in between. In DNA form, the CDR3 reads TGTGCCAGCAGCGTTGAGGCCAACTGGGGGGAGCAGTACTTC. Protein: CASSVEANWGEQYF.

V is TRBV5-1 and J is TRBJ1-4; 7 bases line up with TRBD1. CDR1 SGHRS and CDR2 YFSETQ come from the germline V gene. Trimming cost V 2 bases and J 4 bases; bases outside gene matches: 11. The CDR3 runs to 17 residues. The CDR3 loop reads CASSLLPPGQSNEKLFF. CDR3 bases: TGCGCCAGCAGCTTATTGCCACCGGGACAGAGTAATGAAAAACTGTTTTTT.